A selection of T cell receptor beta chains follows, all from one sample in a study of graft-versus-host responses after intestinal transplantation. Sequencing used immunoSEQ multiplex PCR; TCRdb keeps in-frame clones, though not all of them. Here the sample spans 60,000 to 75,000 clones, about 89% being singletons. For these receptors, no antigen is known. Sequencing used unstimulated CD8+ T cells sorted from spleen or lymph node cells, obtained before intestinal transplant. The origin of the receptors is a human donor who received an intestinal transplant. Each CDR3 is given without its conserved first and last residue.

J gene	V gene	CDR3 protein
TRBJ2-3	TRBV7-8	ASTITRGGGQGSPDTQY
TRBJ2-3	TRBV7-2	ASSLLVSGVRLTDTQY
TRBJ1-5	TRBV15	ATSRVDGTGNQPQH
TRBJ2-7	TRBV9	ASSPTGDEQY
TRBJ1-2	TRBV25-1	ASSGGHGTLYGYT
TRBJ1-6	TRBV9	ASSGLYYNSPLH
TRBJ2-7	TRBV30	AWKAGLNPYEQY
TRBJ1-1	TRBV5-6	ASSLDRGREAF
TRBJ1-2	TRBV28	ASQSTRALGGGRGYT
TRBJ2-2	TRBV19	ASSEERGTGELF
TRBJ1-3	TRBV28	ASSRFNEVRSGNTIY
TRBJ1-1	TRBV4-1	ASSQEGGSNTEAF
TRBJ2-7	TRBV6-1	ASSVRLADYLSYEQY
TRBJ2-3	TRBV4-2	ASSQGTSGGADTQY
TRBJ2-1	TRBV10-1	ASSLQREFYNEQF
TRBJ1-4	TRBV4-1	ASSQVSQDEKLF
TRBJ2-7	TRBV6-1	ASGGRGEQY
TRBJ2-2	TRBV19	ASSHLRASGELF
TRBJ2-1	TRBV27	ASSLSRLAEQF
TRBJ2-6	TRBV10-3	AISESLLKQGFGSGANVLT
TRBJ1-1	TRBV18	ASSKNRAGNTEAF
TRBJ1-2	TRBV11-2	ASSLPLEGPYYGYT
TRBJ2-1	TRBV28	ASAPSGHEQF
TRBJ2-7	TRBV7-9	ASSFQDSLFYEQY
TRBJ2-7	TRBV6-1	ASSDAGTSDEQY
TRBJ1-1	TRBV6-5	ASTYRISYGTEAF
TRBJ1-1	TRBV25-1	ASSERQDSNTEAF
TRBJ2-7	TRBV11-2	ASSLRWGWESVEQY